The sequence of this T cell receptor beta chain was determined in a study of identical twins. Broader study findings: Some out-of-frame alpha sequences were shared by twins, and these showed excess low generation probability. For zero-insertion analyses, partial confounding could come from invariant MAIT and iNKT cells. Less excess twin sharing appeared in beta out-of-frame sequences.

This clonotype was seen only a few times. Its antigen remains unknown. MiXCR, run by TCRdb on the 5' RACE reads, gives a single entry per CDR3 protein. Of hundreds of thousands of distinct CDR3 sequences listed, approximately 13% were seen once; the top ten hold just over 7%. Each donor was a healthy Caucasian. In addition, the sample was reused for a study of yellow fever vaccine responses in identical twins.

This sequence originates from a woman between 18 and 29 years old in good health. The sample was CD8+ T cells sorted from blood.

The CDR3 DNA follows: TGTGCCAGCAGCTTGGGGAGTGGGGCGGGCCTAAGCACAGATACGCAGTATTTT. This encodes CASSLGSGAGLSTDTQYF. This chain uses TRBV5-4 with TRBJ2-3; the D gene could be TRBD1 or TRBD2 (5 bases each). The CDR3 has 18 amino acids. Per the germline V gene, CDR1 is SGHNT and CDR2 is YYREEE (reference sequence). Trimming cost V 0 bases and J 0 bases, with 17 bases left between them.